A single sample gave rise to the 3 T cell receptor beta chains below, sequenced in a study of blood T cell repertoires in COVID-19. The table came from immunoSEQ multiplex PCR; TCRdb's copy has only in-frame clones and leaves some out. This table has some 200,000 clones, around three quarters appearing once. Sequenced material: peripheral blood. These receptors all stem from a woman between 65 and 79 years old with acute or convalescent COVID-19.

This chain uses TRBV2 with TRBJ2-6; 7 bases map to TRBD1. The germline V gene encodes CDR1 SNHLY and CDR2 FYNNEI. The CDR3 consists of 15 residues. J was trimmed by 3 bases and V by 4 bases; bases with no gene match: 3. The CDR3 sequence: CASSGQGYGANVLTF. The CDR3 nucleotides read TGTGCCAGCAGTGGACAGGGATATGGGGCCAACGTCCTGACTTTC.

The genes are TRBV5-1 and TRBJ2-1; no clear D. Germline CDR1 reads SGHRS; CDR2 reads YFSETQ. This CDR3 has 12 residues. Trimming stripped 4 bases from V and 7 bases from J, with 9 bases between. In DNA, the CDR3 is TGCGCCAGCAGCCCGACTCAAAATGAGCAGTTCTTC. This gives the protein CASSPTQNEQFF.

The genes are TRBV3-1 (or the pseudogene TRBV3-2) and TRBJ2-5, with 8 bases aligning to TRBD2. The CDR3 is 18 residues long. With V trimmed by 2 bases and J by 8 bases, 19 bases remained unmatched. Germline values: CDR1 LGHDT, CDR2 YNNKEL (reference sequence). CDR3 nucleotide sequence: TGTGCCAGCAGCCAATCCGGACTAGCCTCGGGGACAAAGGACACCCAGTACTTC. Protein sequence: CASSQSGLASGTKDTQYF.